These 13 T cell receptor beta chains were all obtained from the same sample, sequenced in a study of T-cell memory formation after mild COVID-19. Each CDR3 protein is one row after TCRdb ran MiXCR on the 5' RACE reads. This repertoire shows more than 150,000 distinct CDR3 sequences, 11% found once; its top ten account for about 3.8%. Sequenced sample: PBMCs or a T cell subset sorted from them (not recorded which). The source of these receptors is a man aged 18-30 years who had mild COVID-19 (a few samples of this study predate the infection). Cell type and time point are not known.

This chain's CDR3 is CSVPGRAWRDTEAFF. The CDR3, as DNA: TGCAGCGTTCCCGGGAGGGCCTGGAGGGACACTGAAGCTTTCTTT. The rearrangement joins TRBV29-1 to TRBJ1-1; D unclear. The CDR3 totals 15 residues. From germline, CDR1 is SQVTM and CDR2 ANQGSEA. Trimming took off 5 bases at V and 3 bases at J, with 19 bases between the two ends.

The chain combines TRBV29-1 with TRBJ2-1; D not resolved. There are 13 residues in the CDR3. Per germline, CDR1 SQVTM and CDR2 ANQGSEA. V was cut by 4 bases and J by 9 bases, with 16 bases left in between. CDR3 DNA: TGCAGCGTTGTGGGTATTGGGATGGGTGAGCAGTTCTTC. This encodes CSVVGIGMGEQFF.

This clonotype has more than one count but fewer than ten. V is TRBV5-1 and J is TRBJ2-3; D gene unclear. CDR1 and CDR2 (germline): SGHRS, YFSETQ. Trimming pared 0 bases from V and 5 bases from J, leaving 13 bases between. This CDR3 comprises 15 residues. Here the CDR3 reads CASSLARPPGDTQYF. As DNA, the CDR3 is TGCGCCAGCAGCTTGGCGAGGCCCCCTGGAGATACGCAGTATTTT.

This clonotype was seen a handful of times. The J gene is TRBJ2-1, the V gene TRBV12-3 or TRBV12-4; no definite D call. V shed 3 bases and J shed 5 bases, with 8 bases lying between them. The CDR3 consists of 13 residues. The CDR3 coding sequence is TGTGCCAGCAGTTTCGCGGCTGACAATGAGCAGTTCTTC. Protein sequence: CASSFAADNEQFF.

This clonotype was counted between two and nine times. CDR3 residues: CASSYSGGRPSYEQYF. CDR3 bases: TGTGCCAGCAGTTACTCCGGCGGGCGGCCCTCCTACGAGCAGTACTTC. This chain connects TRBV6-5 to TRBJ2-7; possibly TRBD2 for D (5 bases). The V gene's germline CDR1 is MNHEY and CDR2 SVGAGI. The CDR3 is 16 amino acids. V dropped 0 bases and J dropped 0 bases, with 12 bases sitting between them.

V and J are TRBV7-2 and TRBJ1-2, with D hard to call. V lost 1 base and J 4 bases, leaving 4 bases between the germline ends. This CDR3 has 12 amino acids. Per the germline V gene, CDR1 is SGHTA and CDR2 is FQGNSA. The CDR3 DNA sequence: TGTGCCAGCAGCTTAGTGGCCTATGGCTACACCTTC. Its translation: CASSLVAYGYTF.

A note on this clonotype: Since a much larger clone is just one base distant, this may be a read error. V is TRBV5-1 and J is TRBJ2-1; D gene ambiguous. The CDR3 has 13 amino acids. Trimming shortened V by 10 bases and J by 6 bases, and 17 bases separated the two germline ends. The germline CDR1 and CDR2 sequences are SGHRS and YFSETQ. In nucleotides, the CDR3 is TGCGCCCCCGTACTAATTTTATTCAATGAGCAGTTCTTC. The encoded protein is CAPVLILFNEQFF.

V and J are TRBV24-1 and TRBJ2-1; 11 positions match TRBD1. Germline trimming cut 8 bases from V and 5 bases from J; bases unmatched to any gene: 7. Germline V lookup: CDR1 KGHDR, CDR2 SFDVKD. The CDR3 spans 15 residues. CDR3 nucleotide sequence: TGTGCCACCACCCGTGGGGACAGGGGGAACAATGAGCAGTTCTTC. Its protein product is CATTRGDRGNNEQFF.

This clonotype was seen a few times. The chain links TRBV3-1 to TRBJ2-3, with 14 bases lining up with TRBD2. The CDR3 loop spans 17 amino acids. Germline CDR1 reads LGHDT; CDR2 reads YNNKEL (reference sequence). With V trimmed by 1 base and J by 5 bases, 5 bases remained unmatched. CDR3 in amino acids: CASSQGLAGGRLDTQYF. DNA of the CDR3: TGTGCCAGCAGCCAAGGACTAGCGGGGGGGCGTCTAGATACGCAGTATTTT.

The chain links TRBV6-2 or TRBV6-3 to TRBJ1-1, with D perhaps matching TRBD1 (6 bases). Deletions cut 5 bases from V and 4 bases from J, with 20 bases between. CDR1 and CDR2 (germline): MNHEY, SVGEGT. The CDR3 contains 16 residues. In DNA, the CDR3 is TGTGCCAGCAGTCTTCAACGTCTGGGGGGCGTCACTGAAGCTTTCTTT. Its protein product is CASSLQRLGGVTEAFF.

The CDR3 DNA follows: TGTGCCAGCAGCTTCGTCCACTCTTACGAGCAGTACGTC. Encoded protein: CASSFVHSYEQYV. The chain employs TRBV5-6 and TRBJ2-7; D gene ambiguous. Trimming left V 2 bases short and J 4 bases short, with 10 bases between. CDR1 and CDR2 (germline): SGHDT, YYEEEE. This CDR3 has 13 residues.

This clonotype was found many times. The chain is built from TRBV7-2 and TRBJ1-2, with D possibly matching TRBD1 (6 bases). V dropped 1 base and J dropped 0 bases, with 15 bases sitting between them. Per germline, CDR1 SGHTA and CDR2 FQGNSA. The CDR3 contains 17 residues. Written as DNA, the CDR3 is TGTGCCAGCAGCTTAGAAGGGCCAGGGGCCTCTAACTATGGCTACACCTTC. Encoded protein: CASSLEGPGASNYGYTF.

There are a few counts of this clonotype. The J gene is TRBJ1-1, the V gene TRBV5-1; D not resolved. This CDR3 region has 18 residues. The ends were cut back, 4 bases at V and 1 base at J, with 23 bases in the middle. CDR1 is SGHRS and CDR2 is YFSETQ in the germline V gene. In DNA, the CDR3 is TGCGCCAGCAGCAGATCACCTGTGGACGGACGGGGGAACACTGAAGCTTTCTTT. It codes for CASSRSPVDGRGNTEAFF. The whole variable domain, remainder taken from reference TRBV5-1 and TRBJ1-1, is KAGVTQTPRYLIKTRGQQVTLSCSPISGHRSVSWYQQTPGQGLQFLFEYFSETQRNKGNFPGRFSGRQFSNSRSEMNVSTLELGDSALYLCASSRSPVDGRGNTEAFFGQGTRLTVV.